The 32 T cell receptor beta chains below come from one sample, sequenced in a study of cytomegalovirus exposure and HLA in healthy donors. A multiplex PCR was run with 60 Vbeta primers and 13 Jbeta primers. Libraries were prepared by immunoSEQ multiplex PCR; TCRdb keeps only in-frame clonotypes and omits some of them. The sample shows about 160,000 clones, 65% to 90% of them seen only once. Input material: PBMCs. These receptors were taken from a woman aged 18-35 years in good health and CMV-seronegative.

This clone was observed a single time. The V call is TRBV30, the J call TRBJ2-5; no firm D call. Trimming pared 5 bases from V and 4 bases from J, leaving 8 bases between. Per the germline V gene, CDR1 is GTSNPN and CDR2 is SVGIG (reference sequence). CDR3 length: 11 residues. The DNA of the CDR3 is TGTGCCTGGGGTGGCGGAGAGACCCAGTACTTC. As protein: CAWGGGETQYF.

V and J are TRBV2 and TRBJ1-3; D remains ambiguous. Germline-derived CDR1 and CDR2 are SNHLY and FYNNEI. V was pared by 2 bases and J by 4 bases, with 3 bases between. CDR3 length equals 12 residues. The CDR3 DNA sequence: TGTGCCAGCAGTGAACTCGGAAACACCATATATTTT. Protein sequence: CASSELGNTIYF.

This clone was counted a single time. In DNA form, the CDR3 reads TGTGCCAGCAGCTTGGGACTAGCGGATGCCTACGAGCAGTACTTC. It yields the protein CASSLGLADAYEQYF. V gene TRBV7-2 combines with J gene TRBJ2-7, with TRBD2 matching 11 bases. Germline lookup yields CDR1 SGHTA and CDR2 FQGNSA. J gave up 2 bases and V 3 bases, and 3 bases lay outside the gene matches. The CDR3 consists of 15 residues.

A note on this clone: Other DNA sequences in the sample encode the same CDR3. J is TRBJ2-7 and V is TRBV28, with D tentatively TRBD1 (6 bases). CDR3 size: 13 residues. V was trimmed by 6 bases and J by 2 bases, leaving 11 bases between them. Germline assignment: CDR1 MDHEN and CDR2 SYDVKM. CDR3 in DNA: TGTGCCAGCAGCTCGGGACAAACCTACGAGCAGTACTTC. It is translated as CASSSGQTYEQYF. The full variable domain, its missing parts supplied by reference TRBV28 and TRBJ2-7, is DVKVTQSSRYLVKRTGEKVFLECVQDMDHENMFWYRQDPGLGLRLIYFSYDVKMKEKGDIPEGYSVSREKKERFSLILESASTNQTSMYLCASSSGQTYEQYFGPGTRLTVT.

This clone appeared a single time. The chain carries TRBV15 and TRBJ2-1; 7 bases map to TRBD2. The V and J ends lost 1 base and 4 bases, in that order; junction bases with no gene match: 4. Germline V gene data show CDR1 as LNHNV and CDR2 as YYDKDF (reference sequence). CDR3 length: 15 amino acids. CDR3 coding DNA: TGTGCCACCAGCAGAGCTGGGGGGGAGTACAATGAGCAGTTCTTC. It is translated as CATSRAGGEYNEQFF. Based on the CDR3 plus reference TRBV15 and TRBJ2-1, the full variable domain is DAMVIQNPRYQVTQFGKPVTLSCSQTLNHNVMYWYQQKSSQAPKLLFHYYDKDFNNEADTPDNFQSRRPNTSFCFLDIRSPGLGDTAMYLCATSRAGGEYNEQFFGPGTRLTVL.

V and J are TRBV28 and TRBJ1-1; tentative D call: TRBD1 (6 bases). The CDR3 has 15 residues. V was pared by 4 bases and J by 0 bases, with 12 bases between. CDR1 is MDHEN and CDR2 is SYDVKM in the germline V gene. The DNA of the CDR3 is TGTGCCAGCAGTTCGGAGACAGGAATGAACACTGAAGCTTTCTTT. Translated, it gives CASSSETGMNTEAFF.

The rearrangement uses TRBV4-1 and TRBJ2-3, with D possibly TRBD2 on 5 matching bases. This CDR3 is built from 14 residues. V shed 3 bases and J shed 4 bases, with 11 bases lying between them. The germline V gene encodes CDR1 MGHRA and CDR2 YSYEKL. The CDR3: CASSQDWTPDTQYF. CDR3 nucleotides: TGCGCCAGCAGCCAGGATTGGACTCCAGATACGCAGTATTTT.

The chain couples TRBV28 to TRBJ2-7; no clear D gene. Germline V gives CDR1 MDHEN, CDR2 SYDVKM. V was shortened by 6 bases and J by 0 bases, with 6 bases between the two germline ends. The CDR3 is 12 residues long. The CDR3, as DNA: TGTGCCAGCAGCTATCCCTCCTACGAGCAGTACTTC. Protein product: CASSYPSYEQYF. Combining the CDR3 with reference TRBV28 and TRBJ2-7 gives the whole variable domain DVKVTQSSRYLVKRTGEKVFLECVQDMDHENMFWYRQDPGLGLRLIYFSYDVKMKEKGDIPEGYSVSREKKERFSLILESASTNQTSMYLCASSYPSYEQYFGPGTRLTVT.

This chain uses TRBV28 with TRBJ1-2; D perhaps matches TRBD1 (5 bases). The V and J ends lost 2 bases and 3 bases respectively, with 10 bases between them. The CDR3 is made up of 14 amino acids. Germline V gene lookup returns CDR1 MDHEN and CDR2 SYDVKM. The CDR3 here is CASSLGVRDYGYTF. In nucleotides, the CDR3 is TGTGCCAGCAGTTTAGGGGTCAGGGACTATGGCTACACCTTC.

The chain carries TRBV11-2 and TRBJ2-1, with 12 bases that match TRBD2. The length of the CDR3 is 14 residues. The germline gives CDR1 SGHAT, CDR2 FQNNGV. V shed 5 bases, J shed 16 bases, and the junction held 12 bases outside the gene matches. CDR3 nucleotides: TGTGCCAGCAGCGTGGTACCCCGGACTAGCGGGAAATTCTTC. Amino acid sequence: CASSVVPRTSGKFF.

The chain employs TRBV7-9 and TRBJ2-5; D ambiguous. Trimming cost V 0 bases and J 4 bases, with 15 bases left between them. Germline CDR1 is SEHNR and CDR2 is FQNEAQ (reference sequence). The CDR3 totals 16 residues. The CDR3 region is CASSLALVERRETQYF. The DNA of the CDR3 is TGTGCCAGCAGCTTAGCGTTGGTAGAGAGAAGAGAGACCCAGTACTTC.

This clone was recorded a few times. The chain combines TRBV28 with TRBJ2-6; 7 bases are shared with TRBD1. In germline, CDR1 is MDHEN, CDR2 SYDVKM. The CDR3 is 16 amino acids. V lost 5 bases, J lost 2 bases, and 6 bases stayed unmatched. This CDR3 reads CASSRLQGAGANVLTF. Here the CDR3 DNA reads TGTGCCAGCAGTCGGCTCCAGGGGGCTGGGGCCAACGTCCTGACTTTC.

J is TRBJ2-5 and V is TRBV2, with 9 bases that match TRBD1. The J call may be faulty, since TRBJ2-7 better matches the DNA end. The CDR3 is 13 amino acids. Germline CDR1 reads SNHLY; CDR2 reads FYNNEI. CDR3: CASSVGQGDEQYF. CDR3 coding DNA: TGTGCCAGCAGTGTGGGACAGGGTGACGAGCAGTACTTC.

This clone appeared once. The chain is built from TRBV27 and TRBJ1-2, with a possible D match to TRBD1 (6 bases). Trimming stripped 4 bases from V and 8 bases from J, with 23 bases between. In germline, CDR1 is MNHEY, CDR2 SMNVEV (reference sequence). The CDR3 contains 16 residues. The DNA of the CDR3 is TGTGCCAGCAGTTCCCCTCGGGGGGGCGCCTGGAGGGGCTACACCTTC. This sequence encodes CASSSPRGGAWRGYTF.

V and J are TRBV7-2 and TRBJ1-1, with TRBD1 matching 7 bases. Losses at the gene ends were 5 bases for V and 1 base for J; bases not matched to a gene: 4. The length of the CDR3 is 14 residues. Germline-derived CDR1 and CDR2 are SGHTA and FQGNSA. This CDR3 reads CASSTRQGNTEAFF. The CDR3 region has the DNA TGTGCCAGCAGCACAAGACAGGGGAACACTGAAGCTTTCTTT. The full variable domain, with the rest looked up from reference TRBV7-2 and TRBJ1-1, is GAGVSQSPSNKVTEKGKDVELRCDPISGHTALYWYRQSLGQGLEFLIYFQGNSAPDKSGLPSDRFSAERTGGSVSTLTIQRTQQEDSAVYLCASSTRQGNTEAFFGQGTRLTVV.

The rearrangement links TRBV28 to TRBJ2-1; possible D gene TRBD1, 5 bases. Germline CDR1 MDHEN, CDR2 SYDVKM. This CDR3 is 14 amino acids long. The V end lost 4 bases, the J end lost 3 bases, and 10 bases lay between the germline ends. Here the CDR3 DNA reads TGTGCCAGCAGTTACAGGCGACTCTACAATGAGCAGTTCTTC. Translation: CASSYRRLYNEQFF.

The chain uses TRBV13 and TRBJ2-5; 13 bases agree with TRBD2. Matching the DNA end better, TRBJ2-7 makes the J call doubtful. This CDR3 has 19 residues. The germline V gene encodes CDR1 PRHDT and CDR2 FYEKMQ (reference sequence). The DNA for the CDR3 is TGTGCCAGCAGCTTAAGACTAGCGGGGGGCCTCCCCGGCTCCTACGAGCAGTACTTC. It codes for CASSLRLAGGLPGSYEQYF.

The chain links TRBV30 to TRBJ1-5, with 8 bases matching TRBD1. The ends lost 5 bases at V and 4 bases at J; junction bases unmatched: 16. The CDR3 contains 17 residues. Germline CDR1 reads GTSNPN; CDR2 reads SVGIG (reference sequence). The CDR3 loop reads CAWGDSTGVEGNQPQHF. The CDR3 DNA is TGTGCCTGGGGAGATTCGACAGGGGTCGAGGGAAATCAGCCCCAGCATTTT.

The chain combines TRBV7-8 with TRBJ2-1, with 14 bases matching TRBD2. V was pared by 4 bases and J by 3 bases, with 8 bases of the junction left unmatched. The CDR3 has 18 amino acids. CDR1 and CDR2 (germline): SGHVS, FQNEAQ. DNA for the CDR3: TGTGCCAGCAGCTCCCGACTAGCGGGGGGGCAGTTCTACAATGAGCAGTTCTTC. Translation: CASSSRLAGGQFYNEQFF.

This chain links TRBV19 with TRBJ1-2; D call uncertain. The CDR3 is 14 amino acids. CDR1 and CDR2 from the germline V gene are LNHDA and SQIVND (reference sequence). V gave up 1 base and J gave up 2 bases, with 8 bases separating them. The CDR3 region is CASSIGGNNYGYTF. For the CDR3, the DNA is TGTGCCAGTAGTATAGGCGGAAACAACTATGGCTACACCTTC. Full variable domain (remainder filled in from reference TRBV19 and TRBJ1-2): DGGITQSPKYLFRKEGQNVTLSCEQNLNHDAMYWYRQDPGQGLRLIYYSQIVNDFQKGDIAEGYSVSREKKESFPLTVTSAQKNPTAFYLCASSIGGNNYGYTFGSGTRLTVV.

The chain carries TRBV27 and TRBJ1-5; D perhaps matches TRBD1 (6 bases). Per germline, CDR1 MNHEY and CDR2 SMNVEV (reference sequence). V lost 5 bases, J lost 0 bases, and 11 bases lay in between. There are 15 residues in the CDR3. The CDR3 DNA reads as TGTGCCAGCAGTATGGGGACAAGTAGCAATCAGCCCCAGCATTTT. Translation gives CASSMGTSSNQPQHF.

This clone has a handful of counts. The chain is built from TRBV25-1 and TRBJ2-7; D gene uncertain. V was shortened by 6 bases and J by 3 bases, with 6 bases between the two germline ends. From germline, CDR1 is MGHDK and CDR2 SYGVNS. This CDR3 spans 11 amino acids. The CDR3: CASSSYYEQYF. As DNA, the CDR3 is TGTGCCAGCAGCAGTTACTACGAGCAGTACTTC.

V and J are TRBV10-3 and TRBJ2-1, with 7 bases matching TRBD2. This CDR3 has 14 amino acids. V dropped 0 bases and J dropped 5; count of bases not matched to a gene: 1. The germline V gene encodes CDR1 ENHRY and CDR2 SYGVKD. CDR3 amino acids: CAISESGLHNEQFF. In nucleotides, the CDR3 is TGTGCCATCAGTGAGTCGGGACTACACAATGAGCAGTTCTTC.

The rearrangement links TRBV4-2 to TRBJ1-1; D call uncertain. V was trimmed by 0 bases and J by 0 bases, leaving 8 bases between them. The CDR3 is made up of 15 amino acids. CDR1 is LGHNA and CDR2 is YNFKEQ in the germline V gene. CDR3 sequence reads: CASSQEQLMNTEAFF. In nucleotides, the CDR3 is TGTGCCAGCAGCCAAGAACAGCTCATGAACACTGAAGCTTTCTTT.

CDR3 amino acids: CASSEAGRRDYGYTF. CDR3 nucleotide sequence: TGTGCCAGCAGTGAAGCGGGCCGGCGAGACTATGGCTACACCTTC. The chain is built from TRBV6-1 and TRBJ1-2; D call uncertain. Germline V lookup: CDR1 MNHNS, CDR2 SASEGT. The CDR3 runs 15 residues. Trimming pared 0 bases from V and 3 bases from J, leaving 11 bases between.

The CDR3 region is CSVLTYEQYF. As DNA, the CDR3 is TGCAGCGTTTTAACCTACGAGCAGTACTTC. The chain links TRBV29-1 to TRBJ2-5; no firm D call. TRBJ2-7 matches the DNA end more closely, so the J call is doubtful. CDR3 size: 10 residues. Germline V gene lookup returns CDR1 SQVTM and CDR2 ANQGSEA.

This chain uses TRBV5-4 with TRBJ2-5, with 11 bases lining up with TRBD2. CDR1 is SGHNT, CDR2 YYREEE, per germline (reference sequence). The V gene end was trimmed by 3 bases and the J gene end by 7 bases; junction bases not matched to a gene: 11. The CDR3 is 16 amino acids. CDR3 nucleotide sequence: TGTGCCAGCAGCTCGGGCCCGACTAGCGGGGAGGTGACCCAGTACTTC. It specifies CASSSGPTSGEVTQYF. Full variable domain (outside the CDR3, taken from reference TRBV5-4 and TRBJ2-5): ETGVTQSPTHLIKTRGQQVTLRCSSQSGHNTVSWYQQALGQGPQFIFQYYREEENGRGNFPPRFSGLQFPNYSSELNVNALELDDSALYLCASSSGPTSGEVTQYFGPGTRLLVL.

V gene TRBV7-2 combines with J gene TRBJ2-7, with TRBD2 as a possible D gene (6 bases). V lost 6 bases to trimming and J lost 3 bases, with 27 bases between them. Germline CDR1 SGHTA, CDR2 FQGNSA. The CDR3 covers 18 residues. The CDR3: CASSHTPGLSLLGYEQYF. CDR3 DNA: TGTGCCAGCAGTCATACTCCGGGACTCTCGCTCCTAGGCTACGAGCAGTACTTC.

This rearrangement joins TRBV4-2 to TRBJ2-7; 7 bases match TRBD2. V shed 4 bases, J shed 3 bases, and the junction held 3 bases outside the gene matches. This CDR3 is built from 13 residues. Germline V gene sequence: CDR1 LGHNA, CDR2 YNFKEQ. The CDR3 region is CASSLGLNYEQYF. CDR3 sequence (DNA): TGTGCCAGCAGCCTGGGACTAAACTACGAGCAGTACTTC.

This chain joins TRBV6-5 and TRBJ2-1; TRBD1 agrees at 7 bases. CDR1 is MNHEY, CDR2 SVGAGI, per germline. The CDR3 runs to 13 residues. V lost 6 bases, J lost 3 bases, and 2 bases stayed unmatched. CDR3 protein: CASSRDSYNEQFF. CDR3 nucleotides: TGTGCCAGCAGCCGGGACAGCTACAATGAGCAGTTCTTC.

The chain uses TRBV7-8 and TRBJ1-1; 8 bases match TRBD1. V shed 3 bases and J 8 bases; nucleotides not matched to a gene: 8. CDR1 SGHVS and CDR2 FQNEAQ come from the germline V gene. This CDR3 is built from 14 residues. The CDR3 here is CASSFRQGAREAFF. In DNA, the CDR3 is TGTGCCAGCAGCTTTAGGCAGGGGGCGCGGGAAGCTTTCTTT.

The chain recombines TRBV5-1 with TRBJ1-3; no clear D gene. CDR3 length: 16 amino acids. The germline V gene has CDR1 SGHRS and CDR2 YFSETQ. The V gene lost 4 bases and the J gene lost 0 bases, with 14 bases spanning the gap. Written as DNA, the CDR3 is TGCGCCAGCAGCCTTGATGGGCCGTCCTCTGGAAACACCATATATTTT. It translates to CASSLDGPSSGNTIYF.